This T cell receptor beta chain was documented in a study of cytomegalovirus exposure and HLA in healthy donors. Overall study results and limits: Available immune exposure information covered CMV serostatus only. Rarity characterized most TCR sequences, yet some public TCRs appeared in many donors. With later analysis, a missense DCLRE1C variant became linked to TCR beta V- and J-gene trimming.

The PCR ran on 60 Vbeta and 13 Jbeta primers. The table came from immunoSEQ multiplex PCR; TCRdb's copy has only in-frame clones and leaves some out. The sample has about 160,000 clones, roughly 85% seen once. This clone has just one count. Its target is unknown. V was pared by 5 bases and J by 2 bases, with 14 bases between. CDR1 SGHTA and CDR2 FQGNSA come from the germline V gene. The CDR3 is made up of 15 amino acids. The clonotype comes from a woman in her forties or fifties in good health and CMV-seronegative. The chain joins TRBV7-2 to TRBJ2-3, with D tentatively TRBD2 (5 bases). Sequencing was carried out using PBMCs. The CDR3 here is CASSPMSGSTDTQYF. DNA for the CDR3: TGTGCCAGCAGCCCAATGTCGGGATCCACAGATACGCAGTATTTT.